The 18 T cell receptor beta chains presented below share a single source sample, sequenced in a study of T cells in Graves' hyperthyroidism and ophthalmopathy. What was amplified from RNA transcripts were TCR beta CDR3 regions. HTBI primers drove first-round RT-PCR of the TCR CDR3. One entry per CDR3 protein results from TCRdb running MiXCR on the multiplex PCR reads. Here the sample spans 600,000 or so distinct CDR3 sequences, 12% to 15% being singletons. The sequenced sample was blood. These receptors originate from a young woman with Graves' ophthalmopathy.

This clonotype was found many times. CDR3 bases: TGTGCCAGCAGCCCGCGGGAGTCAGTCTATGGCTACACCTTC. Protein product: CASSPRESVYGYTF. This chain uses TRBV6-1 with TRBJ1-2, with no clear D. Germline lookup yields CDR1 MNHNS and CDR2 SASEGT. The CDR3 extends over 14 amino acids. V was trimmed by 6 bases and J by 4 bases, leaving 15 bases between them.

V gene TRBV4-1 combines with J gene TRBJ1-6; D is unresolved. In germline, CDR1 is MGHRA, CDR2 YSYEKL. The CDR3 runs to 15 residues. The V end lost 0 bases, the J end lost 8 bases, and 11 bases lay between the germline ends. The CDR3 coding sequence is TGCGCCAGCAGCCAAGATCAACTTCCCGATTCACCCCTCCACTTT. Protein sequence: CASSQDQLPDSPLHF.

This clonotype has just a few counts. The chain uses TRBV10-3 and TRBJ1-3, with D unresolved. The CDR3 extends over 12 amino acids. CDR1 is ENHRY and CDR2 is SYGVKD in the germline V gene. V lost 9 bases and J lost 4, with 10 bases in between. The CDR3 protein is CAMGQGGNTIYF. The CDR3 DNA sequence: TGTGCCATGGGTCAAGGCGGAAACACCATATATTTT.

The sample holds many counts of this clonotype. This rearrangement joins TRBV7-9 to TRBJ2-1; maybe TRBD2 (6 bases). Trimming removed 5 bases at V and 3 bases at J, with 11 bases between. The CDR3 extends over 14 amino acids. CDR1 is SEHNR and CDR2 is FQNEAQ in the germline V gene (reference sequence). CDR3 bases: TGTGCCAGCAGCATCGGACTATACTACAATGAGCAGTTCTTC. Its protein product is CASSIGLYYNEQFF.

J is TRBJ2-7 and V is TRBV20-1; D possibly corresponds to TRBD2 (7 bases). Germline lookup yields CDR1 DFQATT and CDR2 SNEGSKA (reference sequence). This CDR3 is 14 amino acids long. Deletions cut 8 bases from V and 5 bases from J, with 22 bases between. The CDR3 sequence: CSLSGGASGDEQYF. CDR3 coding DNA: TGCAGTCTTAGTGGGGGGGCTAGCGGAGACGAGCAGTACTTC.

This clonotype has at least ten counts. The V call is TRBV20-1, the J call TRBJ1-5; D ambiguous. Germline values: CDR1 DFQATT, CDR2 SNEGSKA (reference sequence). Trimming removed 2 bases at V and 3 bases at J, with 11 bases between. The CDR3 extends over 14 amino acids. For the CDR3, the DNA is TGCAGTGCTAGACAAGGAATCGACAATCAGCCCCAGCATTTT. The encoded protein is CSARQGIDNQPQHF.

This clonotype was counted ten times or more. The gene calls are TRBV2 and TRBJ1-2, with D possibly matching TRBD1 (5 bases). The germline V and J ends were trimmed by 2 bases and 6 bases, with 13 bases remaining between them. CDR1 and CDR2 from the germline V gene are SNHLY and FYNNEI. The CDR3 extends over 14 amino acids. CDR3 in amino acids: CASSEWLRQNGYTF. In DNA, the CDR3 is TGTGCCAGCAGTGAATGGCTTAGACAGAATGGCTACACCTTC. Together with reference TRBV2 and TRBJ1-2, the CDR3 gives the full variable domain: EPEVTQTPSHQVTQMGQEVILRCVPISNHLYFYWYRQILGQKVEFLVSFYNNEISEKSEIFDDQFSVERPDGSNFTLKIRSTKLEDSAMYFCASSEWLRQNGYTFGSGTRLTVV.

This clonotype showed up just once. A much bigger clone sits one base away, suggesting this may be a read error. The CDR3 carries no conserved terminal phenylalanine or tryptophan, so it likely arises from a read error. The chain joins TRBV7-8 to TRBJ1-6; D is perhaps TRBD1 (5 bases). Trimming stripped 1 base from V and 9 bases from J, with 13 bases between. Germline V CDR1 and CDR2: SGHVS, FQNEAQ. The CDR3 runs 15 residues. The CDR3 bases are TGTGCCAGCAGCTTAGAGTTGGCAGGGAGTTCACCCCTCCACTCT. Translated: CASSLELAGSSPLHS.

The table lists this clonotype with many counts. The rearrangement links TRBV6-5 to TRBJ1-3; 7 positions agree with TRBD1. CDR1 is MNHEY and CDR2 is SVGAGI in the germline V gene. The junction had 1 base not matched to a gene; V was cut back by 2 bases and J by 3 bases. The CDR3 length is 14 residues. The CDR3 protein is CASSYTGDGNTIYF. In DNA form, the CDR3 reads TGTGCCAGCAGTTACACAGGGGATGGAAACACCATATATTTT.

The chain links TRBV7-9 to TRBJ2-2, with D possibly matching TRBD2 (5 bases). The CDR3 contains 14 residues. The V and J ends lost 5 bases and 3 bases respectively, with 10 bases between them. The germline gives CDR1 SEHNR, CDR2 FQNEAQ (reference sequence). CDR3 sequence: CASSRTFDTGELFF. DNA for the CDR3: TGTGCCAGCAGCCGGACTTTCGACACCGGGGAGCTGTTTTTT.

This clonotype has at least ten counts. This chain links TRBV28 with TRBJ2-7; D not certain. The V gene lost 2 bases and the J gene lost 5 bases, with 4 bases spanning the gap. CDR3 size: 11 residues. From germline, CDR1 is MDHEN and CDR2 SYDVKM. CDR3 amino acids: CASSLEDEQYF. The CDR3, as DNA: TGTGCCAGCAGTTTAGAGGACGAGCAGTACTTC. The entire variable domain, with the rest obtained from reference TRBV28 and TRBJ2-7, is as follows: DVKVTQSSRYLVKRTGEKVFLECVQDMDHENMFWYRQDPGLGLRLIYFSYDVKMKEKGDIPEGYSVSREKKERFSLILESASTNQTSMYLCASSLEDEQYFGPGTRLTVT.

This clonotype was seen a handful of times. V gene TRBV28 combines with J gene TRBJ2-1; D might be TRBD1 (6 bases). Germline CDR1 is MDHEN and CDR2 is SYDVKM. V shed 2 bases and J shed 12 bases, with 17 bases lying between them. This CDR3 has 14 amino acids. CDR3 region: CASSLTRQEIGQFF. DNA of the CDR3: TGTGCCAGCAGTTTAACTAGACAGGAAATAGGGCAGTTCTTC.

V usage is TRBV4-3 and J usage is TRBJ2-7; tentative D call: TRBD1 (5 bases). This CDR3 spans 14 amino acids. From germline, CDR1 is LGHNA and CDR2 YSLEER. The V and J ends lost 1 base and 0 bases respectively, with 7 bases between them. CDR3 region: CASSQVDSSYEQYF. CDR3 DNA sequence: TGCGCCAGCAGCCAAGTAGACAGCTCCTACGAGCAGTACTTC.

This clonotype was counted between two and nine times. One base away lies a much larger clone, so this may be a sequencing read error. V gene TRBV2 combines with J gene TRBJ2-5; tentative D call: TRBD1 (6 bases). Per the germline V gene, CDR1 is SNHLY and CDR2 is FYNNEI. The CDR3 length is 16 residues. Trimming left V 0 bases short and J 9 bases short, with 20 bases between. The CDR3 sequence is CASSEASHRALEAQYF. Written as DNA, the CDR3 is TGTGCCAGCAGTGAAGCGTCTCACAGGGCCCTGGAGGCCCAGTACTTC.

The J gene is TRBJ2-7, the V gene TRBV4-3, with D unresolved. This CDR3 region has 19 residues. Germline CDR1 and CDR2: LGHNA and YSLEER. Trimming pared 2 bases from V and 4 bases from J, leaving 27 bases between. This CDR3 is CASSQKDRSRKGSGYEQYF. For the CDR3, the DNA is TGCGCCAGCAGCCAAAAGGACCGGTCCCGGAAAGGTTCTGGGTACGAGCAGTACTTC.

This clonotype came up many times. The V and J genes are TRBV4-1 and TRBJ1-5; tentative D call: TRBD1 (6 bases). V was trimmed by 0 bases and J by 7 bases, leaving 7 bases between them. The CDR3 has 13 residues. From germline, CDR1 is MGHRA and CDR2 YSYEKL. The CDR3 region is CASSQEQGQPQHF. The CDR3 nucleotides are TGCGCCAGCAGCCAAGAACAGGGACAGCCCCAGCATTTT.

This clonotype has at least ten counts. The gene calls are TRBV20-1 and TRBJ2-7, with 7 bases matching TRBD2. V lost 0 bases to trimming and J lost 3 bases; unmatched junction nucleotides: 5. This CDR3 region has 14 residues. The germline gives CDR1 DFQATT, CDR2 SNEGSKA (reference sequence). CDR3 coding DNA: TGCAGTGCTAGAGATCTGCTAGCGGACTACGAGCAGTACTTC. Translation gives CSARDLLADYEQYF.

This clonotype came up many times. The chain uses TRBV12-3 or TRBV12-4 and TRBJ2-6, with 12 nucleotides matching TRBD1. J was trimmed by 8 bases and V by 3 bases; bases with no gene match: 2. The CDR3 length is 15 residues. The CDR3 loop reads CASSLGQGATNVLTF. CDR3 DNA: TGTGCCAGCAGTTTGGGACAGGGGGCGACCAACGTCCTGACTTTC.